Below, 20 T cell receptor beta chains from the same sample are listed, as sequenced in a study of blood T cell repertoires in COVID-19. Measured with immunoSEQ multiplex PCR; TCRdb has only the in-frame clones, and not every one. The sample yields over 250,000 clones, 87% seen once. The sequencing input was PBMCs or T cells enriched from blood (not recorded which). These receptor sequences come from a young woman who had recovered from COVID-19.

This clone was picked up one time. The CDR3 reads CASSLAPLNPGLAGAFQETQYF. The CDR3 nucleotides read TGCGCCAGCAGCTTGGCCCCTCTTAATCCGGGACTAGCGGGAGCCTTCCAAGAGACCCAGTACTTC. The J gene is TRBJ2-5, the V gene TRBV5-1, with 14 bases fitting TRBD2. This CDR3 contains 22 residues. Germline trimming cut 0 bases from V and 1 base from J; bases unmatched to any gene: 17. The germline gives CDR1 SGHRS, CDR2 YFSETQ.

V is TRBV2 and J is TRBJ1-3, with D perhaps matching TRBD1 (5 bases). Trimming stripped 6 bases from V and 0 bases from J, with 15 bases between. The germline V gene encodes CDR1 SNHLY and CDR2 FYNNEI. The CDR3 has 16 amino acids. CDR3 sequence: CASSPGTEGSGNTIYF. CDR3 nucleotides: TGTGCCAGCAGCCCCGGGACGGAGGGCTCTGGAAACACCATATATTTT.

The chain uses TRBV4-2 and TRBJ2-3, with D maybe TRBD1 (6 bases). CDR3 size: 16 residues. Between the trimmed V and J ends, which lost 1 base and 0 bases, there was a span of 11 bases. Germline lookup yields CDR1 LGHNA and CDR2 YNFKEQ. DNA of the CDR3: TGTGCCAGCAGCCAAGTCGGCAGGGGAAGCACAGATACGCAGTATTTT. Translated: CASSQVGRGSTDTQYF.

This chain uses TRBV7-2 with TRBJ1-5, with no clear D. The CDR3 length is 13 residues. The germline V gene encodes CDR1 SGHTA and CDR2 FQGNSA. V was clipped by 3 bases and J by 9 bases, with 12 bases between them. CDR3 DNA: TGTGCCAGCAGCTTGCGCACCCCGGGGCCCCAGCATTTT. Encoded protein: CASSLRTPGPQHF.

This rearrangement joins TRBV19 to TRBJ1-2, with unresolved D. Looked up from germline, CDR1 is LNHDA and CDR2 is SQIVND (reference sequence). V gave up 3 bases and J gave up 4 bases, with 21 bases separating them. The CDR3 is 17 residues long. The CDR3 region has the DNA TGTGCCAGTAGTATCCAAGTTTTTTTTGGCGGGCGCTATGGCTACACCTTC. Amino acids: CASSIQVFFGGRYGYTF.

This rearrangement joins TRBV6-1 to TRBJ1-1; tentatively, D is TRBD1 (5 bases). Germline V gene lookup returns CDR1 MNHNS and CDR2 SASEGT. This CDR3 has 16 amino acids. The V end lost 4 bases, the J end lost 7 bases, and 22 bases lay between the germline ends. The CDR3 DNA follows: TGTGCCAGCAGTGGGACAATGGTCAACTTGGTAAGTGAAGCTTTCTTT. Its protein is CASSGTMVNLVSEAFF.

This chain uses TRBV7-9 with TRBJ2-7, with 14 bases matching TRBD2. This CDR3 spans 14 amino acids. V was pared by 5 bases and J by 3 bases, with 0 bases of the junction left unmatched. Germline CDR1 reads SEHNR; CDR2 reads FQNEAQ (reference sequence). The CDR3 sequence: CASSGTSGSYEQYF. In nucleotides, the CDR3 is TGTGCCAGCAGCGGGACTAGCGGGAGCTACGAGCAGTACTTC.

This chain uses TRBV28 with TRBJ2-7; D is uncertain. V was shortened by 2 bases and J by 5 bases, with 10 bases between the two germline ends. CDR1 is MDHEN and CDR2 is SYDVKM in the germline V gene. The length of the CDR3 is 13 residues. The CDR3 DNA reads TGTGCCAGCAGTTTACGGTTTCGAGACGAGCAGTACTTC. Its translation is CASSLRFRDEQYF.

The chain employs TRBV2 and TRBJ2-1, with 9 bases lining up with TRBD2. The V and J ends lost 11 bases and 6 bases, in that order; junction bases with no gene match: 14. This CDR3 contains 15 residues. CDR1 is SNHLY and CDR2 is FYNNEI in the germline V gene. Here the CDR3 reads CARGRADPYFNEQFF. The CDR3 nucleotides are TGTGCCCGCGGGAGGGCGGACCCCTATTTCAATGAGCAGTTCTTC.

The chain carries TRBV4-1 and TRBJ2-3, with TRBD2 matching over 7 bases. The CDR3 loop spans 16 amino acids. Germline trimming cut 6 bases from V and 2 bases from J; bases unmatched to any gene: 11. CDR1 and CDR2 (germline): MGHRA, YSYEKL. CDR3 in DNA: TGCGCCAGCAGAGATCCTAGGGGAGGGCCCACAGATACGCAGTATTTT. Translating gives CASRDPRGGPTDTQYF.

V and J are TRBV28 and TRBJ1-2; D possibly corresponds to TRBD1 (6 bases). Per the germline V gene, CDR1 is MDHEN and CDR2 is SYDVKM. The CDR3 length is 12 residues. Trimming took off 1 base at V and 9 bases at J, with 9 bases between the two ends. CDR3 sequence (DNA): TGTGCCAGCAGTTTATCGGGGGGGCGCTACACCTTC. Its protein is CASSLSGGRYTF.

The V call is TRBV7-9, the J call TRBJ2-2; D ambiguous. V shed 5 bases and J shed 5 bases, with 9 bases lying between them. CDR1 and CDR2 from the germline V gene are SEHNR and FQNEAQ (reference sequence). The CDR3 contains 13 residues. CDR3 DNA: TGTGCCAGCAGCAGGGCCTATACCGGGGAGCTGTTTTTT. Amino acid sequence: CASSRAYTGELFF. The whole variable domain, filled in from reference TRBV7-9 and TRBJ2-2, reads DTGVSQNPRHKITKRGQNVTFRCDPISEHNRLYWYRQTLGQGPEFLTYFQNEAQLEKSRLLSDRFSAERPKGSFSTLEIQRTEQGDSAMYLCASSRAYTGELFFGEGSRLTVL.

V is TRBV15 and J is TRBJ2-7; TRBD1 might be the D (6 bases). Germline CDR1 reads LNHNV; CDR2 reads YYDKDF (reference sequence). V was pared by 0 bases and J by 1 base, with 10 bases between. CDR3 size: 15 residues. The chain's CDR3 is CATSRDPGQSYEQYF. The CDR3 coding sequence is TGTGCCACCAGCAGAGACCCCGGACAGTCCTACGAGCAGTACTTC.

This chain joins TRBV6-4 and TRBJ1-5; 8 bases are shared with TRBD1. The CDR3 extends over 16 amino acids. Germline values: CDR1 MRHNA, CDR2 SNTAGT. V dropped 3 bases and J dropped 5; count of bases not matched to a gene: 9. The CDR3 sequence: CASSESPGQGDQPQHF. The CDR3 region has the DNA TGTGCCAGCAGTGAATCCCCTGGACAGGGCGATCAGCCCCAGCATTTT.

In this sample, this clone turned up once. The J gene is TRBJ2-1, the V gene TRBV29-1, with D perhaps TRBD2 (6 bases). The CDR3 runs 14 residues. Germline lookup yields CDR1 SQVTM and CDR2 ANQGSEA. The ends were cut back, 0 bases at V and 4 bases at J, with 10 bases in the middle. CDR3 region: CSVEDGTRYNEQFF. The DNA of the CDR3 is TGCAGCGTTGAAGACGGGACTCGATACAATGAGCAGTTCTTC.

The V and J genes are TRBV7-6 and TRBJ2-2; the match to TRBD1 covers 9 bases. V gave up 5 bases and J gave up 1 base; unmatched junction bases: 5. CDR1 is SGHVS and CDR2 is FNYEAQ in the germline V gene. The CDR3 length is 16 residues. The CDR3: CASSITGGENTGELFF. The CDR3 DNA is TGTGCCAGCAGCATCACAGGGGGCGAGAACACCGGGGAGCTGTTTTTT.

CDR3 DNA sequence: TGTGCCAGCAGCCCCGAAAGTGCGGCCAATGAGCAGTTCTTC. Translated: CASSPESAANEQFF. The V call is TRBV7-3, the J call TRBJ2-1; D is undetermined. Trimming shortened V by 5 bases and J by 6 bases, and 14 bases separated the two germline ends. CDR3 size: 14 residues. CDR1 and CDR2 from the germline V gene are SGHTA and FQGTGA.

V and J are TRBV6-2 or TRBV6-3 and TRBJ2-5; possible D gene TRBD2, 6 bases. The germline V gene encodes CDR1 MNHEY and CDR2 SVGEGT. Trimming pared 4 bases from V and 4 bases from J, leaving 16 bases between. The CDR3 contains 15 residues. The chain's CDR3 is CASSSQERATETQYF. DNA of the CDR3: TGTGCCAGCAGTTCCCAGGAGCGGGCCACAGAGACCCAGTACTTC.

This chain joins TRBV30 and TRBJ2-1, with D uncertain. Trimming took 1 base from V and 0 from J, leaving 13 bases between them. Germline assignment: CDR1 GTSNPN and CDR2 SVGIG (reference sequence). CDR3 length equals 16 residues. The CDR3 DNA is TGTGCCTGGAGTGGTGCTAGGTCGAGCTCCTACAATGAGCAGTTCTTC. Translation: CAWSGARSSSYNEQFF.

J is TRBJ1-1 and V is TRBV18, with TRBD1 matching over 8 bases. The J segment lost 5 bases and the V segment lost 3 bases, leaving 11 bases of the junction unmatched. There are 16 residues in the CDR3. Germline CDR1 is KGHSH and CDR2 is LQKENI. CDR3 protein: CASSPAARGRETEAFF. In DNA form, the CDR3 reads TGTGCCAGCTCACCTGCGGCCAGGGGGCGAGAAACTGAAGCTTTCTTT.